This TCR beta chain appears in the sequencing data of a study of somatic mutations in cytotoxic T cells in rheumatoid arthritis. Broader study findings: Of under 85 patients, 8 or 9 had a largest CD8+ clone that exceeded 20% of CD8+ cells.

For this clone: What it recognizes is unknown.

Between the trimmed V and J ends, which lost 0 bases and 6 bases, there was a span of 17 bases. CDR3 length equals 16 residues. Germline values: CDR1 SGHTS, CDR2 YDEGEE. The assay was immunoSEQ multiplex PCR, and TCRdb's table has in-frame clones only and misses some. The top ten clones hold approximately 3.8% of a sample with about 23,000 clones, 65% to 85% of them seen once. The receptor comes from an adult with rheumatoid arthritis. This sequence joins TRBV5-8 and TRBJ2-3, with a weak D call TRBD1 (7 bases). The sequenced sample consisted of CD8+ T cells sorted from blood. The DNA of the CDR3 is TGTGCCAGCAGCTTGGAATCGCAGGGGGGCTGGGATACGCAGTATTTT. This sequence encodes CASSLESQGGWDTQYF.